The sequence of this TCR beta chain was determined in a study of CD8 T cells in ankylosing spondylitis. TCRdb reprocessed the 5' RACE reads via MiXCR and lists one record per CDR3 protein. The sample has around 250,000 distinct CDR3 sequences; about 11% are singletons. This clonotype was observed a few times. The germline gives CDR1 SGHRS, CDR2 YFSETQ. The V end was cut by 3 bases, the J end by 0 bases, with 14 bases between. The CDR3 has 16 residues. The receptor was isolated from a male donor with ankylosing spondylitis or in good health (not recorded which). V usage is TRBV5-1 and J usage is TRBJ2-3, with D possibly TRBD2 on 5 matching bases. The sequenced sample was blood, either unsorted or a sorted T cell fraction (not recorded which). CDR3 loop: CASSSLGGLSTDTQYF. Written as DNA, the CDR3 is TGCGCCAGCAGCTCCCTCGGAGGCCTCAGCACAGATACGCAGTATTTT.